This is a list of T cell receptor beta chains from one sample in a study of blood T cell repertoires in COVID-19. Measured with immunoSEQ multiplex PCR; TCRdb has only the in-frame clones, and not every one. The repertoire holds roughly 260,000 clones, with 90% to 95% as singletons. The material sequenced was PBMCs or T cells enriched from blood (not recorded which). The receptors were sampled from a woman aged 18-29 years who had recovered from COVID-19. Each CDR3 is given with its conserved first and last residue. Each record gives: CDR3 DNA, CDR3 protein, V gene, J gene, clone size, D gene. The D gene is left open where the match is weak. Clone size is stated in some rows and not others, as once, few, many or a class when expanded.

cdr3_nt: TGTGCCAGCAGCTTAGGATATTCGGGAGGGCAAGGAGAGACCCAGTACTTC; cdr3_aa: CASSLGYSGGQGETQYF; v_call: TRBV11-2; j_call: TRBJ2-5; clone_size: -; d_call: TRBD2
cdr3_nt: TGTGCCAGCAGCGACGCAGGGGGGACGCAAACAGATACGCAGTATTTT; cdr3_aa: CASSDAGGTQTDTQYF; v_call: TRBV7-3; j_call: TRBJ2-3; clone_size: -; d_call: -
cdr3_nt: TGTGCCAGCAGCCAAGAGGTCTTCGGAGACACTGAAGCTTTCTTT; cdr3_aa: CASSQEVFGDTEAFF; v_call: TRBV4-2; j_call: TRBJ1-1; clone_size: -; d_call: -
cdr3_nt: TGTGCCAGCAGCCCCGGGAGCCCCTACGAGCAGTACTTC; cdr3_aa: CASSPGSPYEQYF; v_call: TRBV28; j_call: TRBJ2-7; clone_size: -; d_call: -
cdr3_nt: TGTGCCAGCAGTTTAGGGCTACACCAAGAGACCCAGTACTTC; cdr3_aa: CASSLGLHQETQYF; v_call: TRBV27; j_call: TRBJ2-5; clone_size: -; d_call: -
cdr3_nt: TGTGCCAGTAGTATAGAAGGGACAGGTTCCACAGATACGCAGTATTTT; cdr3_aa: CASSIEGTGSTDTQYF; v_call: TRBV19; j_call: TRBJ2-3; clone_size: -; d_call: TRBD1
cdr3_nt: TGCAGTGCTAGTACGGGGGAAGCCTTC; cdr3_aa: CSASTGEAF; v_call: TRBV20-1; j_call: TRBJ1-2; clone_size: -; d_call: -
cdr3_nt: TGCGCCAGCAGAGCTACAGGGAACGGAAACACCATATATTTT; cdr3_aa: CASRATGNGNTIYF; v_call: TRBV5-1; j_call: TRBJ1-3; clone_size: -; d_call: -
cdr3_nt: TGTGCCAGCAGCTTAAATGGGGGGGCCTCTCCCGGGGAGCTGTTTTTT; cdr3_aa: CASSLNGGASPGELFF; v_call: TRBV7-3; j_call: TRBJ2-2; clone_size: -; d_call: -
cdr3_nt: TGCGCCAGCAGCCAAGATCCCCGAGCCAGGGAGGGTGGCTACACCTTC; cdr3_aa: CASSQDPRAREGGYTF; v_call: TRBV4-3; j_call: TRBJ1-2; clone_size: -; d_call: -
cdr3_nt: TGCGCCAGCAGCTTGGCCGGTTGGGGGGACTATGGCTACACCTTC; cdr3_aa: CASSLAGWGDYGYTF; v_call: TRBV5-1; j_call: TRBJ1-2; clone_size: -; d_call: -
cdr3_nt: TGTGCCAGCAGCTCCTCGACAGGGGGCAGTTCAATAGTTGAGCCCCAGCATTTT; cdr3_aa: CASSSSTGGSSIVEPQHF; v_call: TRBV7-8; j_call: TRBJ1-5; clone_size: -; d_call: TRBD1
cdr3_nt: TGTGCCAGCAGCCAAGCCGGACAGGAAAGGGAGCAGTACTTC; cdr3_aa: CASSQAGQEREQYF; v_call: TRBV3-1/TRBV3-2; j_call: TRBJ2-7; clone_size: -; d_call: TRBD1
cdr3_nt: TGTGCCAGCAGCCCCCGGGGGGCTAGCACAGATACGCAGTATTTT; cdr3_aa: CASSPRGASTDTQYF; v_call: TRBV9; j_call: TRBJ2-3; clone_size: -; d_call: -
cdr3_nt: TGCGCCAGCAGCCAACGCGGTTACACAGATACGCAGTATTTT; cdr3_aa: CASSQRGYTDTQYF; v_call: TRBV4-3; j_call: TRBJ2-3; clone_size: -; d_call: -
cdr3_nt: TGCGCCAGCAGCCAAGACGATATGTACATAGGAGGGGCGACCCGAAACACCATATATTTT; cdr3_aa: CASSQDDMYIGGATRNTIYF; v_call: TRBV4-1; j_call: TRBJ1-3; clone_size: once; d_call: -
cdr3_nt: TGTGCCAGCAGTCCGAGACTAGTACTTGGGGAGACCCAGTACTTC; cdr3_aa: CASSPRLVLGETQYF; v_call: TRBV6-2/TRBV6-3; j_call: TRBJ2-5; clone_size: -; d_call: -
cdr3_nt: TGTGCCAGCATGGGCCACTACTATGGCTACACCTTC; cdr3_aa: CASMGHYYGYTF; v_call: TRBV2; j_call: TRBJ1-2; clone_size: -; d_call: -
cdr3_nt: TGTGCCAGCAGCTTAGAGAGCCTCCGCACAGATACGCAGTATTTT; cdr3_aa: CASSLESLRTDTQYF; v_call: TRBV7-2; j_call: TRBJ2-3; clone_size: -; d_call: -
cdr3_nt: TGTGCCAGCAGCCCTAGGGGGAGGGGGGTTCGTCAGCCCCAGCATTTT; cdr3_aa: CASSPRGRGVRQPQHF; v_call: TRBV7-8; j_call: TRBJ1-5; clone_size: -; d_call: -
cdr3_nt: TGTGCCAGCAGACCCCCGGCCAGGGGTCCTCCTAACAATCAGCCCCAGCATTTT; cdr3_aa: CASRPPARGPPNNQPQHF; v_call: TRBV27; j_call: TRBJ1-5; clone_size: -; d_call: -
cdr3_nt: TGTGCCAGCAGTTTTCAGGGGTCGGGTGGCTACACCTTC; cdr3_aa: CASSFQGSGGYTF; v_call: TRBV28; j_call: TRBJ1-2; clone_size: -; d_call: -
cdr3_nt: TGTGCCAGCAGTTTATTAGGGCAGGGGGCGACCATAAACACTGAAGCTTTCTTT; cdr3_aa: CASSLLGQGATINTEAFF; v_call: TRBV28; j_call: TRBJ1-1; clone_size: once; d_call: TRBD1
cdr3_nt: TGTGCCATCAGCGGGGAGTCTGGCAATCAGCCCCAGCATTTT; cdr3_aa: CAISGESGNQPQHF; v_call: TRBV10-3; j_call: TRBJ1-5; clone_size: -; d_call: -
cdr3_nt: TGTGCCAGCAGCTTAGTTCGGGAGGACAGGGCAAGTCGTGGCTACACCTTC; cdr3_aa: CASSLVREDRASRGYTF; v_call: TRBV7-2; j_call: TRBJ1-2; clone_size: -; d_call: TRBD1
cdr3_nt: TGTGCCAGCAGCCGACCAACAGGGCACCTCACAGATACGCAGTATTTT; cdr3_aa: CASSRPTGHLTDTQYF; v_call: TRBV5-6; j_call: TRBJ2-3; clone_size: once; d_call: -
cdr3_nt: TGTGCCAGCAAGCGTGTCTCTGGAAACACCATATATTTT; cdr3_aa: CASKRVSGNTIYF; v_call: TRBV11-2; j_call: TRBJ1-3; clone_size: -; d_call: -
cdr3_nt: TGTGCCAGCAGCTTAGTTCAGAGGCCCGTCCTGACTTTC; cdr3_aa: CASSLVQRPVLTF; v_call: TRBV7-2; j_call: TRBJ2-6; clone_size: -; d_call: -
cdr3_nt: TGTGCCTCAGGGCGGGGGGGAGATACGCAGTATTTT; cdr3_aa: CASGRGGDTQYF; v_call: TRBV10-3; j_call: TRBJ2-3; clone_size: -; d_call: TRBD2
cdr3_nt: TGTGCCAGCAGCGGGGACAGCTCCTACGAGCAGTACTTC; cdr3_aa: CASSGDSSYEQYF; v_call: TRBV6-5; j_call: TRBJ2-7; clone_size: -; d_call: TRBD1
cdr3_nt: TGTGCCAGCAGTTACTCATGGCCAGGGGGCCCCGGCTCCCTCCACTTT; cdr3_aa: CASSYSWPGGPGSLHF; v_call: TRBV6-2/TRBV6-3; j_call: TRBJ1-6; clone_size: -; d_call: TRBD1
cdr3_nt: TGTGCCAGCAGTGGGGGAGGAGGGAAGAGCAATCAGCCCCAGCATTTT; cdr3_aa: CASSGGGGKSNQPQHF; v_call: TRBV6-1; j_call: TRBJ1-5; clone_size: -; d_call: -
cdr3_nt: TGTGCCAGCTCACAGTATACCGGGACACCTTATGGCTACACCTTC; cdr3_aa: CASSQYTGTPYGYTF; v_call: TRBV18; j_call: TRBJ1-2; clone_size: -; d_call: -
cdr3_nt: TGTGCCAGCAGCTCCGGGTACGGGGTCGATGAGCAGTTCTTC; cdr3_aa: CASSSGYGVDEQFF; v_call: TRBV7-3; j_call: TRBJ2-1; clone_size: -; d_call: -
cdr3_nt: TGCGCCAGCAGTGGAGGGGCTGGAAACACCATATATTTT; cdr3_aa: CASSGGAGNTIYF; v_call: TRBV5-1; j_call: TRBJ1-3; clone_size: -; d_call: -
cdr3_nt: TGTGCCAGCAGTGAGGGACAGGGGGTATCAGAAGCTTTCTTT; cdr3_aa: CASSEGQGVSEAFF; v_call: TRBV2; j_call: TRBJ1-1; clone_size: -; d_call: TRBD1
cdr3_nt: TGTGCCAGCTCACAGGGGGCATCCAGCACCGGGGAGCTGTTTTTT; cdr3_aa: CASSQGASSTGELFF; v_call: TRBV18; j_call: TRBJ2-2; clone_size: -; d_call: TRBD1
cdr3_nt: TGCGCCAGCAGTGCGGGACAGGGTTCCTACGAGCAGTACTTC; cdr3_aa: CASSAGQGSYEQYF; v_call: TRBV10-1; j_call: TRBJ2-7; clone_size: -; d_call: TRBD1
cdr3_nt: TGTGCCAGCAGCTTAGAGGGACTGGCAGATACGCAGTATTTT; cdr3_aa: CASSLEGLADTQYF; v_call: TRBV11-3; j_call: TRBJ2-3; clone_size: -; d_call: -
cdr3_nt: TGTGCCAGCACTGCAGACAGGGAAGGTAATGAAAAACTGTTTTTT; cdr3_aa: CASTADREGNEKLFF; v_call: TRBV21-1; j_call: TRBJ1-4; clone_size: -; d_call: -
cdr3_nt: TGTGCCAGCAGTTATTCGGGACAGGGCTCCTACGAGCAGTACTTC; cdr3_aa: CASSYSGQGSYEQYF; v_call: TRBV6-5; j_call: TRBJ2-7; clone_size: -; d_call: TRBD1
cdr3_nt: TGTGCCAGCAGAGACCCCCGTCAAAGTAGGGGAAGGCAGCCCCAGCATTTT; cdr3_aa: CASRDPRQSRGRQPQHF; v_call: TRBV6-4; j_call: TRBJ1-5; clone_size: -; d_call: -
cdr3_nt: TGTGCCAGCTCACCATCTTTAGGACAGAGCTACGAGCAGTACTTC; cdr3_aa: CASSPSLGQSYEQYF; v_call: TRBV18; j_call: TRBJ2-7; clone_size: -; d_call: -
cdr3_nt: TGTGCCACCCCGGGGGGTGGCTTCGAAGCCAAAAACATTCAGTACTTC; cdr3_aa: CATPGGGFEAKNIQYF; v_call: TRBV21-1; j_call: TRBJ2-4; clone_size: -; d_call: -
cdr3_nt: TGTGCCAGCATCGACAAGACAGCTAACTATGGCTACACCTTC; cdr3_aa: CASIDKTANYGYTF; v_call: TRBV5-5; j_call: TRBJ1-2; clone_size: -; d_call: -
cdr3_nt: TGTGCCAGCAGCGCGTATGGGTTTACAGGGGTCGGCTATGGCTACACCTTC; cdr3_aa: CASSAYGFTGVGYGYTF; v_call: TRBV5-6; j_call: TRBJ1-2; clone_size: few; d_call: TRBD1
cdr3_nt: TGTGCCAGCAGTTCACAGAACTCCTACGAGCAGTACTTC; cdr3_aa: CASSSQNSYEQYF; v_call: TRBV28; j_call: TRBJ2-7; clone_size: -; d_call: -
cdr3_nt: TGTGCCAGCAGCCCGAGCGCGACAGGGGCGAATGAAAAACTGTTTTTT; cdr3_aa: CASSPSATGANEKLFF; v_call: TRBV7-8; j_call: TRBJ1-4; clone_size: -; d_call: TRBD1
cdr3_nt: TGTGCCAGCAGAGGCAGCGACAGTTCCTACGAGCAGTACTTC; cdr3_aa: CASRGSDSSYEQYF; v_call: TRBV6-5; j_call: TRBJ2-7; clone_size: -; d_call: -
cdr3_nt: TGTGCTAGTGAAAACACAGGGTTCTGGGTCGGTACGCAGTATTTT; cdr3_aa: CASENTGFWVGTQYF; v_call: TRBV12-5; j_call: TRBJ2-3; clone_size: once; d_call: -
cdr3_nt: TGTGCCAGCAGTTACTCCCCAAGGGGCTTGGAAAAACTGTTTTTT; cdr3_aa: CASSYSPRGLEKLFF; v_call: TRBV6-5; j_call: TRBJ1-4; clone_size: -; d_call: -
cdr3_nt: TGTGCCAGCAGTGAAAAACTAGAGGGATCTCGCTACAATGAGCAGTTCTTC; cdr3_aa: CASSEKLEGSRYNEQFF; v_call: TRBV2; j_call: TRBJ2-1; clone_size: few; d_call: -
cdr3_nt: TGTGCCAGCAGCGTGGGGACAAACTATAATTCACCCCTCCACTTT; cdr3_aa: CASSVGTNYNSPLHF; v_call: TRBV7-2; j_call: TRBJ1-6; clone_size: few; d_call: -
cdr3_nt: TGCGCCAGCAGCGCCAGGGGTTCCAACTATGGCTACACCTTC; cdr3_aa: CASSARGSNYGYTF; v_call: TRBV5-1; j_call: TRBJ1-2; clone_size: -; d_call: -
cdr3_nt: TGTGCCAGCAGTGAATCGTTTGGGGGCGCTATCAATCAGCCCCAGCATTTT; cdr3_aa: CASSESFGGAINQPQHF; v_call: TRBV2; j_call: TRBJ1-5; clone_size: -; d_call: -
cdr3_nt: TGTGCCAGCTCACCACCGAGGCAGGGGGATTACGAGCAGTACTTC; cdr3_aa: CASSPPRQGDYEQYF; v_call: TRBV18; j_call: TRBJ2-7; clone_size: -; d_call: TRBD1
cdr3_nt: TGTGCCAGCAGCTTAGGATGGAGGGGGCGATACTACGAGCAGTACTTC; cdr3_aa: CASSLGWRGRYYEQYF; v_call: TRBV11-2; j_call: TRBJ2-7; clone_size: -; d_call: -
cdr3_nt: TGTGCCAGCAGCCCGGCGGGCGGAACGAACACTGAAGCTTTCTTT; cdr3_aa: CASSPAGGTNTEAFF; v_call: TRBV7-3; j_call: TRBJ1-1; clone_size: -; d_call: -
cdr3_nt: TGTGCCAGCAGCTTAGGAGGGCTCATGAACACTGAAGCTTTCTTT; cdr3_aa: CASSLGGLMNTEAFF; v_call: TRBV11-2; j_call: TRBJ1-1; clone_size: -; d_call: -
cdr3_nt: TGTGCCAGCAGCCCCCAGGAGGGTGGCTACACCTTC; cdr3_aa: CASSPQEGGYTF; v_call: TRBV9; j_call: TRBJ1-2; clone_size: -; d_call: -